This T cell receptor (beta chain) was documented in a study of CD8+CD57+ T cells in acquired aplastic anemia. Findings and caveats of the study: Some 30 shared CD8+ CDR3s appeared highly expressed within patients' immunodominant clones.

This clonotype was counted many times. Its antigen is not known. CDR3 length: 18 residues. CDR1 and CDR2 from the germline V gene are DFQATT and SNEGSKA (reference sequence). V was pared by 3 bases and J by 2 bases, with 25 bases between. According to the study, genomic DNA was the template for TCR beta VDJ and CDR3 profiling. TCRdb re-derived calls from the reads in MiXCR, one entry per CDR3 protein. The sample lists more than 95,000 distinct CDR3 sequences; 40% were seen once. Patients chosen for sequencing had shown CD8+CD57+ cell expansion by flow cytometry. The sequenced sample consisted of sorted CD4+, CD8+, or CD8+CD57+ T cells (not recorded which) from PBMCs. This receptor was identified in a human donor with aplastic anemia. The rearrangement links TRBV20-1 to TRBJ2-5; TRBD2 is a possible D gene (6 bases). The CDR3 sequence is CSARVPYAGIYIQETQYF. The CDR3 DNA follows: TGCAGTGCTAGGGTGCCCTACGCGGGGATTTATATTCAAGAGACCCAGTACTTC.